This TCR beta chain stems from a study of blood T cell repertoires in COVID-19. At the level of the study: The study drew acute and convalescent COVID-19 samples from the United States, Italy and Spain. PBMCs, B-cell-depleted T cells, or T cells were the source of the cDNA or gDNA that made up the material.

V dropped 0 bases and J dropped 2 bases, with 10 bases sitting between them. Germline V CDR1 and CDR2: GTSNPN, SVGIG (reference sequence). The CDR3 length is 14 residues. Original processing notes: Nucleated cell counts were estimated from reference gene primer amplification. Here immunoSEQ multiplex PCR was the method, and the copy in TCRdb shows in-frame clones only, minus some. V, J and clone size derive from that table, while D and trimming were established from the DNA sequence. This table holds hundreds of thousands of clones, 85% found once. The specimen sequenced was peripheral blood. This sequence joins TRBV30 and TRBJ1-1; D is unclear. The receptor was isolated from a woman aged 18-30 years with acute or convalescent COVID-19. As DNA, the CDR3 is TGTGCCTGGAGTGTACTAGTCGACAACACTGAAGCTTTCTTT. It codes for CAWSVLVDNTEAFF.